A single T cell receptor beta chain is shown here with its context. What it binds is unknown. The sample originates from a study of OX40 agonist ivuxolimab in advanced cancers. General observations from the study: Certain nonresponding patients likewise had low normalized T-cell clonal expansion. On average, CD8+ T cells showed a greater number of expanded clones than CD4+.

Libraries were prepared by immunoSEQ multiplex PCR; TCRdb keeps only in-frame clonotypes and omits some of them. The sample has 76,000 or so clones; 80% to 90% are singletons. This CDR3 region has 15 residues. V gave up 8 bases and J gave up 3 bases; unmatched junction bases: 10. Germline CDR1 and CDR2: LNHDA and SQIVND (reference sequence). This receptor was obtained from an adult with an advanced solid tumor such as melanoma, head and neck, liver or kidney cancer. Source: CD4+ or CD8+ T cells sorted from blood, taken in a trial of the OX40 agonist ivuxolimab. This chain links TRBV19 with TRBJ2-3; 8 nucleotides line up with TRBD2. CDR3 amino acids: CASAGGPGGTDTQYF. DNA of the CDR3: TGTGCCAGTGCGGGGGGCCCCGGGGGGACAGATACGCAGTATTTT.